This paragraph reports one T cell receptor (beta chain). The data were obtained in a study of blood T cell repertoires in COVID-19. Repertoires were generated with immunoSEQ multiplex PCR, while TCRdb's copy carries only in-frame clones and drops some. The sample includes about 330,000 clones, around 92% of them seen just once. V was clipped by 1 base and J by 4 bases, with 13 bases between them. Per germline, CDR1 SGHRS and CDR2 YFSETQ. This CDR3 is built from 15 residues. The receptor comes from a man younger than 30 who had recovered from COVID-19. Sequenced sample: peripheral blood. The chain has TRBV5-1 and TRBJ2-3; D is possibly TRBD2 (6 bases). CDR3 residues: CASSLRGFWADTQYF. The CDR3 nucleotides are TGCGCCAGCAGCTTGCGGGGGTTTTGGGCAGATACGCAGTATTTT.